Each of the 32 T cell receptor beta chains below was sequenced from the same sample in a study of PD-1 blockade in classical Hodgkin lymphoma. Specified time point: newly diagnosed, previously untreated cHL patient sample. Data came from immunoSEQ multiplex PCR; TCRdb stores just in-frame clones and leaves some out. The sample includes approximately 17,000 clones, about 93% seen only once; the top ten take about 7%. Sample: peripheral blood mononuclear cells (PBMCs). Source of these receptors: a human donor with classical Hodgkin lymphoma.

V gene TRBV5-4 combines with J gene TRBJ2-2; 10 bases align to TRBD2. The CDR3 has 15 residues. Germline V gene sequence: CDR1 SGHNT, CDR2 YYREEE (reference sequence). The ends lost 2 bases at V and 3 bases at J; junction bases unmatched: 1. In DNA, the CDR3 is TGTGCCAGCAGCTTAGCGGGAGGGGACACCGGGGAGCTGTTTTTT. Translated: CASSLAGGDTGELFF. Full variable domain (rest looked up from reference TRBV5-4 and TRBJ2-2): ETGVTQSPTHLIKTRGQQVTLRCSSQSGHNTVSWYQQALGQGPQFIFQYYREEENGRGNFPPRFSGLQFPNYSSELNVNALELDDSALYLCASSLAGGDTGELFFGEGSRLTVL.

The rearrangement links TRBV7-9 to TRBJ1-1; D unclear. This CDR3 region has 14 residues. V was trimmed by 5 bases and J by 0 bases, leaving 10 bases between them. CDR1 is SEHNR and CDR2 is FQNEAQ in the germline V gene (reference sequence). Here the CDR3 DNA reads TGTGCCAGCAGCCTCGATACCTTGAACACTGAAGCTTTCTTT. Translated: CASSLDTLNTEAFF.

Written as DNA, the CDR3 is TGTGCCAGTAGTATCCAGTACTCCCTGGGCACTGAAGCTTTCTTT. It translates to CASSIQYSLGTEAFF. V is TRBV19 and J is TRBJ1-1; D uncertain. CDR3 length equals 15 residues. From germline, CDR1 is LNHDA and CDR2 SQIVND (reference sequence). With 3 bases removed from V and 4 bases from J, the gap between germline ends came to 15 bases. Full variable domain (rest looked up from reference TRBV19 and TRBJ1-1): DGGITQSPKYLFRKEGQNVTLSCEQNLNHDAMYWYRQDPGQGLRLIYYSQIVNDFQKGDIAEGYSVSREKKESFPLTVTSAQKNPTAFYLCASSIQYSLGTEAFFGQGTRLTVV.

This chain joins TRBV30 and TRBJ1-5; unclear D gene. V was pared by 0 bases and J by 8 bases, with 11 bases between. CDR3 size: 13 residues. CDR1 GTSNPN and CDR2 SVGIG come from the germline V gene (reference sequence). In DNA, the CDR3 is TGTGCCTGGAGTGTTGGGGTAATGGAGCCCCAGCATTTT. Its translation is CAWSVGVMEPQHF.

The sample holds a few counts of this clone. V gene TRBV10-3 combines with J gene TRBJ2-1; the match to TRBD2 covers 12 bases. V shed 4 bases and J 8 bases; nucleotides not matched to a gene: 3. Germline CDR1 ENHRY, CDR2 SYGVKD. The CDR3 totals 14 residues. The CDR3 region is CAISGTSGKDEQFF. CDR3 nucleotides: TGTGCCATCAGTGGGACTAGCGGGAAGGATGAGCAGTTCTTC.

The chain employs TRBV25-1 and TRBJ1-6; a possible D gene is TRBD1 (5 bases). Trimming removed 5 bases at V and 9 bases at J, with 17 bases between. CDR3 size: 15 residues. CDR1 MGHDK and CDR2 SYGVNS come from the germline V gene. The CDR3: CASSSRQGYGSPLHF. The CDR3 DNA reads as TGTGCCAGCAGTTCCAGGCAGGGTTATGGTTCACCCCTCCACTTT.

The CDR3 DNA sequence: TGTGCCATAACTGACAATTACGAGCAGTACTTC. This codes for CAITDNYEQYF. V usage is TRBV13 and J usage is TRBJ2-7, with D unclear. Germline assignment: CDR1 PRHDT and CDR2 FYEKMQ (reference sequence). There are 11 residues in the CDR3. The ends were cut back, 10 bases at V and 4 bases at J, with 11 bases in the middle.

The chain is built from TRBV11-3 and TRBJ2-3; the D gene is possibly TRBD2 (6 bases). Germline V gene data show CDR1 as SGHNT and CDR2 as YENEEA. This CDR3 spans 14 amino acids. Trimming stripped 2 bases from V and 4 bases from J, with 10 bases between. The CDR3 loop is CASSLPRDSDTQYF. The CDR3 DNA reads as TGTGCCAGCAGCTTACCAAGGGACTCAGATACGCAGTATTTT.

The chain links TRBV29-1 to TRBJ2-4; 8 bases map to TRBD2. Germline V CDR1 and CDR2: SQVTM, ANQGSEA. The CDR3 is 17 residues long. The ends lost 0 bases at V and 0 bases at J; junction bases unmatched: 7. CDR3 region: CSVEDLGGGLAKNIQYF. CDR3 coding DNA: TGCAGCGTTGAAGATCTCGGCGGGGGGCTAGCCAAAAACATTCAGTACTTC.

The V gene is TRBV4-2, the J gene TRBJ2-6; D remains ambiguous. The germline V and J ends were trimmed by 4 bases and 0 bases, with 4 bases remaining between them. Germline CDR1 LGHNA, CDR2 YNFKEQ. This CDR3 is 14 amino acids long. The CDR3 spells CASSLGSGANVLTF. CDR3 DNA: TGTGCCAGCAGCCTAGGCTCTGGGGCCAACGTCCTGACTTTC.

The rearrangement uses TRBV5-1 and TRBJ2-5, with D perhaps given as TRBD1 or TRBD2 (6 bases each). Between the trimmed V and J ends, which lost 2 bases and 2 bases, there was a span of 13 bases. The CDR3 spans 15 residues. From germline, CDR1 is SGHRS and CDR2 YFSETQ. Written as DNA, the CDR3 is TGCGCCAGCAGCTTAGGGTGGGGGGCTCAAGAGACCCAGTACTTC. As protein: CASSLGWGAQETQYF.

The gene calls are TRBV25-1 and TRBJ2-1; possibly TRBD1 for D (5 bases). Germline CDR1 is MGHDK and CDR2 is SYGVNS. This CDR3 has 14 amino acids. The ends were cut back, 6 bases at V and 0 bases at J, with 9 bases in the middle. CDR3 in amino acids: CASRDTSSYNEQFF. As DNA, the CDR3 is TGTGCCAGCAGGGACACCAGCTCCTACAATGAGCAGTTCTTC. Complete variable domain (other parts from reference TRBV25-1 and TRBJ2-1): EADIYQTPRYLVIGTGKKITLECSQTMGHDKMYWYQQDPGMELHLIHYSYGVNSTEKGDLSSESTVSRIRTEHFPLTLESARPSHTSQYLCASRDTSSYNEQFFGPGTRLTVL.

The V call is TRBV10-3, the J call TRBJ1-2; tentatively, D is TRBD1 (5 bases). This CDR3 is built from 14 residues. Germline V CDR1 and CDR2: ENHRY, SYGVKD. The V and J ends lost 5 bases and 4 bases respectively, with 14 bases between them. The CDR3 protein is CAISPGRGLYGYTF. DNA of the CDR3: TGTGCCATCAGTCCGGGACGGGGCCTCTATGGCTACACCTTC.

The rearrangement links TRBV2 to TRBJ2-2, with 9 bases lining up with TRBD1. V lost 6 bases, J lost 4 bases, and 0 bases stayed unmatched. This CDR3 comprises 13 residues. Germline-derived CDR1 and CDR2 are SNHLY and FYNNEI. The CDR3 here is CASRDRGTGELFF. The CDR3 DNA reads TGTGCCAGCAGGGACAGGGGCACCGGGGAGCTGTTTTTT.

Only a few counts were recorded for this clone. For the CDR3, the DNA is TGTGCCAGCAGCCCCTCGGGGGATCTCGACAATGAGCAGTTCTTC. It translates to CASSPSGDLDNEQFF. The chain links TRBV27 to TRBJ2-1, with a possible D match to TRBD2 (6 bases). The V gene lost 6 bases and the J gene lost 5 bases, with 17 bases spanning the gap. Germline values: CDR1 MNHEY, CDR2 SMNVEV (reference sequence). The CDR3 is made up of 15 amino acids.

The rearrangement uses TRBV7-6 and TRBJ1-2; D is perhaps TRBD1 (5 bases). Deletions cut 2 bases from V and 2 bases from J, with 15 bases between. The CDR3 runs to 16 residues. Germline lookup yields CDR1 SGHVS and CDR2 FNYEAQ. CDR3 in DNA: TGTGCCAGCAGCTTAAGGGGCCGGGGGGTCAACTATGGCTACACCTTC. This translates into CASSLRGRGVNYGYTF.

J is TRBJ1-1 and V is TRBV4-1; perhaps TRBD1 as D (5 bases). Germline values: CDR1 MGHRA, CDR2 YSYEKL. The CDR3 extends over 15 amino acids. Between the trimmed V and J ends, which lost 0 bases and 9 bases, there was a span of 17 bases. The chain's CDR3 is CASSQDITGRPQAFF. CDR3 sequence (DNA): TGCGCCAGCAGCCAAGATATCACAGGTAGGCCCCAAGCTTTCTTT.

CDR3 nucleotide sequence: TGTGCCAGCAGAGCCGACAGGAACTATGGCTACACCTTC. Residues: CASRADRNYGYTF. This rearrangement joins TRBV2 to TRBJ1-2, with D tentatively TRBD1 (6 bases). V lost 6 bases to trimming and J lost 2 bases, with 10 bases between them. Germline-derived CDR1 and CDR2 are SNHLY and FYNNEI. The CDR3 is 13 amino acids.

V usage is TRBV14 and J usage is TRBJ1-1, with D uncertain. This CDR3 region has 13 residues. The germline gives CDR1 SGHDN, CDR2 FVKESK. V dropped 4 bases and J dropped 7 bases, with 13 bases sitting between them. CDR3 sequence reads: CASSLREGGEAFF. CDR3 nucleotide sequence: TGTGCCAGCAGCCTACGGGAAGGCGGTGAAGCTTTCTTT.

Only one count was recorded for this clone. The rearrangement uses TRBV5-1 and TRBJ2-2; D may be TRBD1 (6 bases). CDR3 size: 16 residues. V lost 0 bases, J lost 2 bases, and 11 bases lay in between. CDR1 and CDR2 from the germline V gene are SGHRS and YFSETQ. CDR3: CASSLVGAPNTGELFF. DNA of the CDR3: TGCGCCAGCAGCTTGGTGGGGGCGCCAAACACCGGGGAGCTGTTTTTT.

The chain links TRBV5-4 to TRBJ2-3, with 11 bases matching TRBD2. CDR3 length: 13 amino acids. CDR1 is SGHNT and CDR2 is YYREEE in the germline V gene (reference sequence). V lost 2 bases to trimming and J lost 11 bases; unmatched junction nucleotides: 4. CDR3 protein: CASSFRTSGRQYF. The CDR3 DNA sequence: TGTGCCAGCAGCTTCCGGACTAGCGGGCGGCAGTATTTT.

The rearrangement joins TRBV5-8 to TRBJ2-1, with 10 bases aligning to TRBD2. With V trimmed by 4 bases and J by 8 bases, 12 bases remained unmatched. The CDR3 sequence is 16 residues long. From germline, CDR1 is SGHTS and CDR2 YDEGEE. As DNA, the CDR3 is TGTGCCAGCAGCCTCGGAGGGGCTAGCGGGAGTTATGAGCAGTTCTTC. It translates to CASSLGGASGSYEQFF.

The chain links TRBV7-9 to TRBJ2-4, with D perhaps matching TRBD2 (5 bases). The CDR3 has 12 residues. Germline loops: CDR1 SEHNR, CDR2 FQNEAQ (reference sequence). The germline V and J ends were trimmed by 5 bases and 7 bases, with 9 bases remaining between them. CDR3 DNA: TGTGCCAGCAGCGGGAGTGCGAACATTCAGTACTTC. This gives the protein CASSGSANIQYF.

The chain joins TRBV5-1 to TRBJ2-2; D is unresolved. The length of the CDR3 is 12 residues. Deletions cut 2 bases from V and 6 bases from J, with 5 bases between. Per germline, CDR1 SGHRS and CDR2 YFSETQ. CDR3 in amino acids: CASSFSAGELFF. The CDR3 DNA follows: TGCGCCAGCAGCTTTTCAGCCGGGGAGCTGTTTTTT.

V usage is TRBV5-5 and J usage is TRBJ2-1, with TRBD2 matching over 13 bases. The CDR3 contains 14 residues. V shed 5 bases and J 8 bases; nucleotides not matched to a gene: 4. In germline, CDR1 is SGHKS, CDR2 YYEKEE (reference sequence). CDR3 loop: CASRRLAGGDEQFF. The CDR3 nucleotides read TGTGCCAGCAGACGACTAGCGGGAGGTGATGAGCAGTTCTTC. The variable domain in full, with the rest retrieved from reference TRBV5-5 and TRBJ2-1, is DAGVTQSPTHLIKTRGQQVTLRCSPISGHKSVSWYQQVLGQGPQFIFQYYEKEERGRGNFPDRFSARQFPNYSSELNVNALLLGDSALYLCASRRLAGGDEQFFGPGTRLTVL.

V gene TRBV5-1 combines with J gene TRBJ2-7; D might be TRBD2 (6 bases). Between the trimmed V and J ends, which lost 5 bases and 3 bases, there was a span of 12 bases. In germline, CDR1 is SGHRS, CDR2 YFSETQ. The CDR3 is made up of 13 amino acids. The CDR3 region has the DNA TGCGCCAGCAGACTCGGGGGTCACTACGAGCAGTACTTC. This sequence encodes CASRLGGHYEQYF.

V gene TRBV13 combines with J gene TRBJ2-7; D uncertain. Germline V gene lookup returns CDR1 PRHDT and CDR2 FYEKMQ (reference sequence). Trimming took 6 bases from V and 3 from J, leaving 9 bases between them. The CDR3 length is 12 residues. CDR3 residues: CASRERHYEQYF. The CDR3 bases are TGTGCCAGCAGGGAAAGACACTACGAGCAGTACTTC.

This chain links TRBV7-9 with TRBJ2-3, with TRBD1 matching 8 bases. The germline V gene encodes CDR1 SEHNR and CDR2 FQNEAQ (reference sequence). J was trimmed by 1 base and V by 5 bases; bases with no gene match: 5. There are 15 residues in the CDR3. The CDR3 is CASSTATGGTDTQYF. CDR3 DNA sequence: TGTGCCAGCAGCACCGCGACAGGGGGCACAGATACGCAGTATTTT.

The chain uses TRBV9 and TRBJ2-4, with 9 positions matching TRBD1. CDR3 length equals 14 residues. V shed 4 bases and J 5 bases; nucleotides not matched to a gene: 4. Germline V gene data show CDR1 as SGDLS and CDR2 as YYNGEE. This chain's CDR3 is CASSPRTGENIQYF. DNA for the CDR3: TGTGCCAGCAGCCCAAGGACAGGGGAAAACATTCAGTACTTC.

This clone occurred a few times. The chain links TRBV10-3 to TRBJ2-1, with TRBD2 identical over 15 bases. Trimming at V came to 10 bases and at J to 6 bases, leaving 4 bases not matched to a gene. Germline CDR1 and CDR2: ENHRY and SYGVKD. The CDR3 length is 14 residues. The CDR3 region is CATGTSGRPNEQFF. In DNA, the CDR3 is TGTGCCACCGGGACTAGCGGGAGGCCCAATGAGCAGTTCTTC.

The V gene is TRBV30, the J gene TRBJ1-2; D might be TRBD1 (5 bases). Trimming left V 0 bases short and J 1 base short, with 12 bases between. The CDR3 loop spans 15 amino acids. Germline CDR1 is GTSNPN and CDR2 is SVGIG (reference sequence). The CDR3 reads CAWSVRSGYNYGYTF. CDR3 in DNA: TGTGCCTGGAGTGTGCGCTCAGGGTATAACTATGGCTACACCTTC.

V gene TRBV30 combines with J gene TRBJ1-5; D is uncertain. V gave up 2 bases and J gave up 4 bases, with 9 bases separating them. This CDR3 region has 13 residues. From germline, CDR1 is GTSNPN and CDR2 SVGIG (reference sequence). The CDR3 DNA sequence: TGTGCCTGGAGTCCTGGGGTTAATCAGCCCCAGCATTTT. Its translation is CAWSPGVNQPQHF.